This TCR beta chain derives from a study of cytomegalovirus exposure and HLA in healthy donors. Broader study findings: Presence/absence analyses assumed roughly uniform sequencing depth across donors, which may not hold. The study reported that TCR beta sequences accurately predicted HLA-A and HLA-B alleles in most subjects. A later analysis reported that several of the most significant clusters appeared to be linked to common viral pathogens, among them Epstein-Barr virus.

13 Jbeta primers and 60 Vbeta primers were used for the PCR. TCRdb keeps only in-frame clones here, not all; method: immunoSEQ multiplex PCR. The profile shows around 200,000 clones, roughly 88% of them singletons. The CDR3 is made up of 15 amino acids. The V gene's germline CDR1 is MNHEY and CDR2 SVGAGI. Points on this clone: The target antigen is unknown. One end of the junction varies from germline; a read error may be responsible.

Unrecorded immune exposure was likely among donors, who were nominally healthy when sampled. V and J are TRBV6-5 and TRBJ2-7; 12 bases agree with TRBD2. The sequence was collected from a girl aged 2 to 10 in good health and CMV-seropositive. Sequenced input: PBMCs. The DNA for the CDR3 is TGTGCCAGCAGTTATCTAGCGGGAGGGGGCTACGAGCAGTGCTTC. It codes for CASSYLAGGGYEQCF.